This TCR beta chain derives from a study of blood T cell repertoires in COVID-19. Study-wide context: Acute-phase and convalescent COVID-19 samples originated in the United States, Italy and Spain. Sources were T cells, B-cell-depleted T cells, or PBMCs; the material itself was cDNA or gDNA.

Under the authors' procedure: From reference gene primer amplification, estimates of nucleated cell counts were derived. The table came from immunoSEQ multiplex PCR; TCRdb's copy has only in-frame clones and leaves some out. That table is the source of V, J and clone size, and D and trimming were worked out from the DNA. The repertoire holds around 99,000 clones, with less than 85% as singletons. The germline V gene encodes CDR1 LGHNT and CDR2 FRNRAP. This CDR3 region has 15 residues. With 2 bases removed from V and 6 bases from J, the gap between germline ends came to 11 bases. At least ten counts were recorded for this clone.

This sequence joins TRBV12-5 and TRBJ1-6, with D perhaps matching TRBD1 (6 bases). Material: peripheral blood. The sequence was collected from a man aged 45 to 65 who had recovered from COVID-19. CDR3 sequence reads: CASGLTDSGNSPLHF. The CDR3 nucleotides read TGTGCTAGTGGTTTGACGGACAGCGGTAATTCACCCCTCCACTTT.